These T cell receptor beta chains were read from a single sample in a study of T cells after yellow fever vaccination. TCRdb itself ran the 5' RACE reads through MiXCR, one entry per CDR3 protein. The table has 300,000 to 400,000 distinct CDR3 sequences, about 12% seen once; the top ten hold more than 3%. The source was CD4+ T cells sorted from PBMCs, collected 15 days after the yellow fever booster vaccination. Receptor source: a man younger than 30 who received the YFV17D yellow fever vaccine. CDR3s include the opening cysteine and the closing phenylalanine or tryptophan. A D gene is named only where the DNA matches it firmly. Rows may omit the clone size; those that give it use once, few, many or a size class.

CASSRQGNGYTF	TGCGCCAGCAGCCGACAGGGGAATGGCTACACCTTC	TRBD1	many	TRBJ1-2	TRBV7-2
CASSYRGREQPQHF	TGTGCCAGCAGTTACAGGGGGCGTGAGCAGCCCCAGCATTTT	TRBD1	few	TRBJ1-5	TRBV6-2/TRBV6-3
CATSSVGSKAFF	TGTGCCACCAGCAGCGTAGGGTCTAAAGCTTTCTTT	.	few	TRBJ1-1	TRBV15
CASSYPGQNTGELFF	TGTGCCAGCAGTTATCCGGGACAAAACACCGGGGAGCTGTTTTTT	.	few	TRBJ2-2	TRBV28
CASGDGGHRSPLHF	TGTGCCAGCGGAGATGGGGGGCACAGATCACCCCTCCACTTT	.	few	TRBJ1-6	TRBV7-6
CASSPHASLPPGNEQFF	TGTGCCAGCAGCCCCCATGCATCACTCCCACCGGGCAATGAGCAGTTCTTC	.	.	TRBJ2-1	TRBV12-1
CASGRGHLGEKLFF	TGTGCCAGCGGCAGAGGACACCTGGGGGAAAAACTGTTTTTT	.	.	TRBJ1-4	TRBV27
CASSSGTNTGELFF	TGTGCCAGCAGCTCCGGGACAAACACCGGGGAGCTGTTTTTT	.	few	TRBJ2-2	TRBV7-2
CASSPLRSGETQYF	TGTGCCAGCAGCCCTCTCCGTTCGGGAGAGACCCAGTACTTC	.	few	TRBJ2-5	TRBV7-8
CASSSDQETQYF	TGTGCCAGCAGTTCGGACCAAGAGACCCAGTACTTC	.	.	TRBJ2-5	TRBV12-3/TRBV12-4
CALGLAGGSPTDTQYF	TGTGCCCTAGGACTAGCGGGGGGCTCACCTACAGATACGCAGTATTTT	TRBD2	few	TRBJ2-3	TRBV10-3
CAIKDGPTYEQYF	TGTGCCATCAAGGACGGGCCCACCTACGAGCAGTACTTC	.	few	TRBJ2-7	TRBV6-2/TRBV6-3
CAWSVQGGYEQYF	TGTGCCTGGAGTGTACAAGGAGGCTACGAGCAGTACTTC	.	many	TRBJ2-7	TRBV30
CASSLGFPGDLSKFF	TGCGCCAGCAGCTTGGGATTCCCGGGGGACCTAAGCAAATTCTTC	.	few	TRBJ2-1	TRBV5-1
CSASRDNPQHF	TGCAGTGCTAGCAGGGACAATCCCCAGCATTTT	.	.	TRBJ1-5	TRBV20-1
CASSLGSNQETQYF	TGTGCCAGCAGCTTAGGTTCCAACCAAGAGACCCAGTACTTC	.	.	TRBJ2-5	TRBV7-9
CASSPSRLGEQYF	TGTGCCAGCAGCCCCAGTAGGTTGGGCGAGCAGTACTTC	.	.	TRBJ2-7	TRBV7-9
CATSDPRTGGNQPQHF	TGTGCCACCAGTGACCCACGGACAGGGGGCAATCAGCCCCAGCATTTT	TRBD1	few	TRBJ1-5	TRBV24-1
CASSQDRESETQYF	TGTGCCAGCAGCCAAGATCGGGAGTCGGAGACCCAGTACTTC	.	.	TRBJ2-5	TRBV4-2
CASSFGSRDEQFF	TGTGCCAGCAGCTTCGGCTCCAGGGATGAGCAGTTCTTC	.	.	TRBJ2-1	TRBV7-3
CASSLAGQGADTDTQYF	TGTGCCAGCAGCTTAGCGGGACAGGGGGCAGACACAGATACGCAGTATTTT	TRBD1	.	TRBJ2-3	TRBV11-2
CASSEHRWTQYF	TGTGCCAGCAGTGAACATCGGTGGACCCAGTACTTC	.	.	TRBJ2-5	TRBV2
CAISDAGTKTDTQYF	TGTGCCATCAGTGATGCAGGGACCAAAACAGATACGCAGTATTTT	.	few	TRBJ2-3	TRBV10-3
CASSSGQGAREQYF	TGCGCCAGCAGCTCGGGGCAGGGGGCGCGTGAGCAGTACTTC	TRBD1	few	TRBJ2-7	TRBV5-1
CASSLAYPGQGLYGYTF	TGTGCCAGCAGCTTAGCGTACCCCGGACAGGGCCTCTATGGCTACACCTTC	TRBD1	.	TRBJ1-2	TRBV7-8
CASSPTTPNTEAFF	TGTGCCAGCAGCCCGACAACGCCAAACACTGAAGCTTTCTTT	.	.	TRBJ1-1	TRBV11-2
CSARQGSGANVLTF	TGCAGTGCCAGACAGGGCTCTGGGGCCAACGTCCTGACTTTC	TRBD1	.	TRBJ2-6	TRBV20-1
CASSFLGQFDSPLHF	TGTGCCAGCAGTTTCCTGGGACAGTTTGATTCACCCCTCCACTTT	TRBD1	few	TRBJ1-6	TRBV27
CASSLAGDRQADTQYF	TGTGCCAGCAGCTTGGCCGGGGACAGGCAAGCCGATACGCAGTATTTT	TRBD1	few	TRBJ2-3	TRBV5-4